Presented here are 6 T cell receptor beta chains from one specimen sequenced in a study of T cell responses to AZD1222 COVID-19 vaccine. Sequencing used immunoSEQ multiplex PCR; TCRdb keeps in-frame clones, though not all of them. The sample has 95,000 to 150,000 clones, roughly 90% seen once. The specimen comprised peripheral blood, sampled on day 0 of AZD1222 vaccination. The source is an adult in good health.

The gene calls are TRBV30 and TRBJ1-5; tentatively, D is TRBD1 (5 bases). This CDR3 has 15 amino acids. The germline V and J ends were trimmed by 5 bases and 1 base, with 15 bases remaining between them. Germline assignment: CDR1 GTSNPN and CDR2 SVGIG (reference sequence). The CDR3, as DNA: TGTGCCTGGGATGCAGGGTTCAGAAGCAATCAGCCCCAGCATTTT. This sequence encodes CAWDAGFRSNQPQHF.

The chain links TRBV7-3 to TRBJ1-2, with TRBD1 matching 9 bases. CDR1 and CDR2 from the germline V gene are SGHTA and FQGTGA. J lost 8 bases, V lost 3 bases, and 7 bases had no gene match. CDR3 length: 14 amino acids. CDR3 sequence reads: CASSLGGTGQGYTF. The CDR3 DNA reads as TGTGCCAGCAGCTTGGGAGGGACAGGGCAAGGCTACACCTTC.

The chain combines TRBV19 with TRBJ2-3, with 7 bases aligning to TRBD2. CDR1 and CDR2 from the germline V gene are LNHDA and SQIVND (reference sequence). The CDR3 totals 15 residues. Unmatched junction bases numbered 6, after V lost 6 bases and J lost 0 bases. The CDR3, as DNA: TGTGCCAGTAGGCAAGCTAGCGGCAGCACAGATACGCAGTATTTT. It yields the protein CASRQASGSTDTQYF.

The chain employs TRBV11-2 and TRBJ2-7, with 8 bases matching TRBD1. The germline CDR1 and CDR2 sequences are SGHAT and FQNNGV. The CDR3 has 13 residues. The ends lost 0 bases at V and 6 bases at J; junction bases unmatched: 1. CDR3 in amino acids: CASSLDRGREQYF. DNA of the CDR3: TGTGCCAGCAGCTTAGACAGGGGGCGCGAGCAGTACTTC.

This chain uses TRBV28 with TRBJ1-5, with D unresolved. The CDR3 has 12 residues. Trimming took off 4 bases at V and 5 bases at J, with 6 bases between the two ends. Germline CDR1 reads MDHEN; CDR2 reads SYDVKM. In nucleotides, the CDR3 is TGTGCCAGCAGTTACAGTGATCAGCCCCAGCATTTT. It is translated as CASSYSDQPQHF.

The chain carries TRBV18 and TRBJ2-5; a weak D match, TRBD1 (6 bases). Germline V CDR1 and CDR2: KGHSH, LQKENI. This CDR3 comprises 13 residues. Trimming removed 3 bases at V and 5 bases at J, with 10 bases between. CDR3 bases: TGTGCCAGCTCACCGGACAGATCCGAGACCCAGTACTTC. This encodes CASSPDRSETQYF.